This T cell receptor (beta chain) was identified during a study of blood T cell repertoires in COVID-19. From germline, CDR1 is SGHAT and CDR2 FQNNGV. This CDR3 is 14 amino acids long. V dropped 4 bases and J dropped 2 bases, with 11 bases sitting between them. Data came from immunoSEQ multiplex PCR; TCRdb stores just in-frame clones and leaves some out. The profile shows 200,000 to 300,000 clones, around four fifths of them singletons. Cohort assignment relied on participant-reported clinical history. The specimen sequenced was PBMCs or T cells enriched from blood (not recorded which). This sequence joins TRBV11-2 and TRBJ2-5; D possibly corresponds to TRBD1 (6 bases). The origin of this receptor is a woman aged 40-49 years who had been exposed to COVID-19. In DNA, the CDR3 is TGTGCCAGCAGCTCACTACAGGGTCAAGAGACCCAGTACTTC. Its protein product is CASSSLQGQETQYF.